This TCR beta chain appears in the sequencing data of a study of blood T cell repertoires in COVID-19. Background on the study: Some COVID-19 samples were acute and others convalescent; all came from the United States, Italy and Spain. Nucleic acid was either cDNA or gDNA, and it came from T cells, B-cell-depleted T cells, or PBMCs.

The germline CDR1 and CDR2 sequences are DFQATT and SNEGSKA (reference sequence). This CDR3 contains 12 residues. V gave up 4 bases and J gave up 2 bases, with 7 bases separating them. Profiled with immunoSEQ multiplex PCR; TCRdb holds only in-frame clones, not every one. The data show roughly 100,000 clones, about 76% seen once. The sequencing sample was made of peripheral blood. The sequence derives from a woman in her seventies with acute or convalescent COVID-19. The chain recombines TRBV20-1 with TRBJ2-3; no definite D call. The CDR3 sequence is CSANDVTDTQYF. CDR3 coding DNA: TGCAGTGCTAATGACGTCACAGATACGCAGTATTTT.